A single T cell receptor (beta chain) is shown here with its context. Its antigen is currently unknown. CDR3 length: 13 residues. Trimming removed 6 bases from V and 5 bases from J, with 16 bases in between. The V gene's germline CDR1 is DFQATT and CDR2 SNEGSKA (reference sequence). This entry is derived from a study of regulatory T cells in long-lasting Graves disease. Study context: Duration of antithyroid drug therapy among newly diagnosed Graves' patients was under 3 months.

Time point noted: newly diagnosed GD, antithyroid drugs for less than 3 months. Preparation of the TCR library used RNA extracted from PBMCs. Study-wide results and caveats: There was favoring of TRBV28, TRBJ1-2 and TRBJ2-5 in persistent disease.

iRepertoire HTBI primers and Arm-PCR of CDR3 regions built TCR beta libraries. TCRdb reanalysed the multiplex PCR reads using MiXCR and keeps one entry per CDR3 protein. The sample includes roughly 530,000 distinct CDR3 sequences, about 16% of them seen just once. This sample was also put to use in a study of T cells in Graves' hyperthyroidism and ophthalmopathy. That paper adds: The blood repertoire included most of the expanded thyroid clonotypes above 0.001. Ophthalmopathy stood apart from stable hyperthyroidism in a 13 V-J model.

The chain couples TRBV20-1 to TRBJ2-5; D perhaps matches TRBD1 (6 bases). This specimen consisted of peripheral blood mononuclear cells (PBMCs), obtained at new diagnosis, from a patient treated with antithyroid drugs. The source is a woman between 40 and 65 years old with Graves disease. The CDR3 region has the DNA TGCAGTGCCAAGAATTCAGGGGTCGAGACCCAGTACTTC. It is translated as CSAKNSGVETQYF.